The T cell receptor beta chain described here comes from a study of T cells in Graves' hyperthyroidism and ophthalmopathy. Background on the study: Peripheral blood draws took place at initial diagnosis, ahead of any treatment.

It was RNA transcripts that yielded the amplified TCR beta CDR3 regions. TCR CDR3 underwent first-round RT-PCR with the HTBI primer set. MiXCR, applied by TCRdb to the multiplex PCR reads, yields one record per CDR3 protein. The data show about 600,000 distinct CDR3 sequences, about a sixth seen once. Study observations and caveats: The blood repertoire included most of the expanded thyroid clonotypes above 0.001.

This clonotype has only a few counts. The antigen is unknown. Patients were excluded for uncontrolled infection, other autoimmune disease, pregnancy or lactation. From germline, CDR1 is SQVTM and CDR2 ANQGSEA. The CDR3 extends over 12 amino acids. V gave up 6 bases and J gave up 6 bases; unmatched junction bases: 3. The receptor was derived from a woman in her 40s with Graves' ophthalmopathy. The rearrangement links TRBV29-1 to TRBJ2-3, with 10 bases aligning to TRBD2. Sample: blood. The CDR3 sequence: CSVGTSVDTQYF. The CDR3 bases are TGCAGCGTCGGGACTAGCGTCGATACGCAGTATTTT.